These 24 T cell receptor beta chains share one sample of origin, sequenced in a study of blood T cell repertoires in COVID-19 (dated by TCRdb to about 2020). Library preparation was by the immunoSEQ multiplex PCR assay. TCRdb carries this immuneACCESS record with in-frame sequences only. Its versions omit some clonotypes, under half of them owing to an unresolved V gene in the studies checked, with the rest unexplained. The sample includes 150,000 to 200,000 clones, with about nine tenths observed a single time. The ten largest account for more than 2% of the sample. The sample taken for sequencing was PBMCs or T cells enriched from blood (not recorded which). These receptors were collected from a woman younger than 45 who had recovered from COVID-19.

The chain couples TRBV15 to TRBJ2-2; possibly TRBD1 for D (5 bases). The CDR3 has 15 amino acids. In germline, CDR1 is LNHNV, CDR2 YYDKDF (reference sequence). V was shortened by 3 bases and J by 3 bases, with 11 bases between the two germline ends. The CDR3 here is CATSRGRVDTGELFF. The DNA of the CDR3 is TGTGCCACCAGCAGGGGCAGGGTTGACACCGGGGAGCTGTTTTTT.

V and J are TRBV7-9 and TRBJ1-1, with D perhaps matching TRBD1 (5 bases). CDR1 is SEHNR, CDR2 FQNEAQ, per germline (reference sequence). The CDR3 extends over 17 amino acids. V lost 8 bases, J lost 5 bases, and 27 bases lay in between. Written as DNA, the CDR3 is TGTGCCAGCCGCAATAAGTTGCCGAGCCGGGGGAGGACTGAAGCTTTCTTT. It translates to CASRNKLPSRGRTEAFF.

This clone has only a few counts. This chain joins TRBV2 and TRBJ1-3, with D perhaps matching TRBD1 (6 bases). V lost 6 bases, J lost 0 bases, and 12 bases lay in between. The CDR3 runs 15 residues. Germline CDR1 is SNHLY and CDR2 is FYNNEI. The CDR3 loop is CASRVQGSSGNTIYF. DNA of the CDR3: TGTGCCAGCAGAGTCCAGGGGAGCTCTGGAAACACCATATATTTT. The whole variable domain, filled in from reference TRBV2 and TRBJ1-3, reads EPEVTQTPSHQVTQMGQEVILRCVPISNHLYFYWYRQILGQKVEFLVSFYNNEISEKSEIFDDQFSVERPDGSNFTLKIRSTKLEDSAMYFCASRVQGSSGNTIYFGEGSWLTVV.

The J gene is TRBJ1-1, the V gene TRBV7-8, with 7 bases matching TRBD1. The CDR3 consists of 14 residues. Germline CDR1 and CDR2: SGHVS and FQNEAQ. V was pared by 5 bases and J by 7 bases, with 10 bases of the junction left unmatched. The CDR3 protein is CASSGSGGQGEAFF. CDR3 bases: TGTGCCAGCAGCGGGTCAGGGGGGCAAGGTGAAGCTTTCTTT.

A single count supports this clone. The chain is built from TRBV19 and TRBJ2-3; 11 positions agree with TRBD2. J was trimmed by 3 bases and V by 8 bases; bases with no gene match: 7. The CDR3 runs 15 residues. Looked up from germline, CDR1 is LNHDA and CDR2 is SQIVND (reference sequence). CDR3 sequence (DNA): TGTGCCAGTGCACTAGCGGGAGAGTTTACAGATACGCAGTATTTT. Encoded protein: CASALAGEFTDTQYF.

J is TRBJ1-2 and V is TRBV14; no firm D call. The CDR3 loop spans 15 amino acids. Germline CDR1 reads SGHDN; CDR2 reads FVKESK. Trimming shortened V by 1 base and J by 0 bases, and 9 bases separated the two germline ends. CDR3 loop: CASSQGATSNYGYTF. For the CDR3, the DNA is TGTGCCAGCAGCCAAGGTGCGACATCTAACTATGGCTACACCTTC.

This clone showed up just once. The chain links TRBV2 to TRBJ2-5; perhaps TRBD2 as D (6 bases). Germline V CDR1 and CDR2: SNHLY, FYNNEI. Trimming removed 7 bases from V and 9 bases from J, with 21 bases in between. The CDR3 contains 14 residues. This CDR3 reads CASIRDGRPMAQYF. The CDR3 DNA sequence: TGTGCCAGCATCCGCGACGGGAGACCCATGGCCCAGTACTTC. Variable domain in full (rest from reference TRBV2 and TRBJ2-5): EPEVTQTPSHQVTQMGQEVILRCVPISNHLYFYWYRQILGQKVEFLVSFYNNEISEKSEIFDDQFSVERPDGSNFTLKIRSTKLEDSAMYFCASIRDGRPMAQYFGPGTRLLVL.

The chain carries TRBV11-3 and TRBJ2-1; D is possibly TRBD2 (5 bases). The CDR3 is 15 residues long. Germline CDR1 SGHNT, CDR2 YENEEA. Trimming took off 3 bases at V and 4 bases at J, with 13 bases between the two ends. CDR3 DNA: TGTGCCAGCAGCTTTGGCTCTAGAGGGTACAATGAGCAGTTCTTC. This sequence encodes CASSFGSRGYNEQFF.

The V and J genes are TRBV12-5 and TRBJ2-7, with TRBD1 identical over 7 bases. With 6 bases clipped from V and 3 bases from J, the junction kept 5 bases outside the gene matches. There are 13 residues in the CDR3. Germline values: CDR1 LGHNT, CDR2 FRNRAP. In DNA, the CDR3 is TGTGCTAGTGGCATGGGACAGATCTACGAGCAGTACTTC. Translating it yields CASGMGQIYEQYF.

This sequence joins TRBV7-9 and TRBJ1-6; 7 bases agree with TRBD1. The germline V gene has CDR1 SEHNR and CDR2 FQNEAQ (reference sequence). This CDR3 is 14 amino acids long. V dropped 5 bases and J dropped 11; count of bases not matched to a gene: 9. The CDR3 is CASSAGGSGPPLHF. For the CDR3, the DNA is TGTGCCAGCAGCGCAGGGGGATCGGGCCCACCCCTCCACTTT.

Only a few counts were recorded for this clone. The J gene is TRBJ1-6, the V gene TRBV12-3 or TRBV12-4; D gene unclear. This CDR3 is built from 12 residues. V was pared by 6 bases and J by 7 bases, with 7 bases between. This CDR3 is CASRRGNSPLHF. The CDR3 region has the DNA TGTGCCAGCAGGCGAGGGAATTCACCCCTCCACTTT.

The V and J genes are TRBV19 and TRBJ2-1; 8 bases are a match to TRBD1. V was pared by 3 bases and J by 6 bases, with 7 bases of the junction left unmatched. The CDR3 is made up of 15 amino acids. The germline gives CDR1 LNHDA, CDR2 SQIVND (reference sequence). The DNA of the CDR3 is TGTGCCAGTAGTATCCTACAGGGGGAGGCCAATGAGCAGTTCTTC. Translating gives CASSILQGEANEQFF. The variable domain in full, with the rest retrieved from reference TRBV19 and TRBJ2-1, is DGGITQSPKYLFRKEGQNVTLSCEQNLNHDAMYWYRQDPGQGLRLIYYSQIVNDFQKGDIAEGYSVSREKKESFPLTVTSAQKNPTAFYLCASSILQGEANEQFFGPGTRLTVL.

DNA for the CDR3: TGTGCCAGTAAGGGGGAATCCGGGATCCGAACCGGGGAGCTGTTTTTT. It encodes CASKGESGIRTGELFF. The rearrangement uses TRBV19 and TRBJ2-2; possibly TRBD1 for D (6 bases). Germline lookup yields CDR1 LNHDA and CDR2 SQIVND (reference sequence). The V gene lost 7 bases and the J gene lost 5 bases, with 20 bases spanning the gap. There are 16 residues in the CDR3.

The J gene is TRBJ2-5, the V gene TRBV29-1, with a weak D call TRBD1 (5 bases). With 5 bases removed from V and 10 bases from J, the gap between germline ends came to 20 bases. There are 13 residues in the CDR3. Germline V gives CDR1 SQVTM, CDR2 ANQGSEA. Written as DNA, the CDR3 is TGCAGCGTTCTTATCCCTAACGGCAGGGACCAGTACTTC. It encodes CSVLIPNGRDQYF.

V and J are TRBV19 and TRBJ2-2, with 13 bases lining up with TRBD2. Germline CDR1 LNHDA, CDR2 SQIVND (reference sequence). The CDR3 length is 15 residues. V lost 6 bases to trimming and J lost 5 bases; unmatched junction nucleotides: 3. CDR3 in DNA: TGTGCCAGTAGCGGGACTAGCGGGACTACCGGGGAGCTGTTTTTT. Its translation is CASSGTSGTTGELFF.

Only one count was recorded for this clone. This chain links TRBV11-2 with TRBJ2-5; 7 nucleotides align to TRBD1. The CDR3 has 16 residues. With V trimmed by 4 bases and J by 3 bases, 11 bases remained unmatched. CDR1 SGHAT and CDR2 FQNNGV come from the germline V gene. The CDR3 DNA reads TGTGCCAGCAGCTCCTCGACAGGGATAGTGAAAGAGACCCAGTACTTC. This translates into CASSSSTGIVKETQYF.

The chain has TRBV6-5 and TRBJ1-1, with TRBD1 as a possible D gene (6 bases). From germline, CDR1 is MNHEY and CDR2 SVGAGI. V was trimmed by 0 bases and J by 5 bases, leaving 7 bases between them. This CDR3 region has 13 residues. DNA for the CDR3: TGTGCCAGCAGTTACTCGAGGGGGACTGAAGCTTTCTTT. Protein sequence: CASSYSRGTEAFF.

The chain has TRBV4-3 and TRBJ1-2, with D possibly being TRBD1 (6 bases). V lost 0 bases to trimming and J lost 2 bases, with 16 bases between them. CDR1 LGHNA and CDR2 YSLEER come from the germline V gene. This CDR3 is 17 amino acids long. The DNA of the CDR3 is TGCGCCAGCAGCCAAGACAAAAATTCAGGGGCCAACTATGGCTACACCTTC. Its translation is CASSQDKNSGANYGYTF.

This chain uses TRBV7-2 with TRBJ2-3, with TRBD2 matching 12 bases. Germline CDR1 SGHTA, CDR2 FQGNSA. Losses at the gene ends were 5 bases for V and 6 bases for J; bases not matched to a gene: 3. CDR3 length: 14 residues. CDR3 sequence (DNA): TGTGCCAGCAGCCTGACTAGCGGGGGTGATACGCAGTATTTT. Its protein product is CASSLTSGGDTQYF.

The chain employs TRBV10-3 and TRBJ1-2; 8 bases map to TRBD1. The CDR3 runs to 16 residues. V shed 5 bases and J 4 bases; nucleotides not matched to a gene: 12. Looked up from germline, CDR1 is ENHRY and CDR2 is SYGVKD. CDR3: CAISNRGARISYGYTF. In DNA, the CDR3 is TGTGCCATCAGTAACAGGGGGGCTCGAATTTCCTATGGCTACACCTTC.

The V call is TRBV9, the J call TRBJ2-5; 8 bases match TRBD2. Germline trimming cut 0 bases from V and 5 bases from J; bases unmatched to any gene: 12. CDR3 size: 17 residues. In germline, CDR1 is SGDLS, CDR2 YYNGEE. The CDR3 reads CASSVVGAGGGSETQYF. DNA for the CDR3: TGTGCCAGCAGCGTAGTAGGTGCGGGGGGCGGGAGTGAGACCCAGTACTTC.

The chain links TRBV6-4 to TRBJ2-5; TRBD2 might be the D (6 bases). The CDR3 runs 15 residues. From germline, CDR1 is MRHNA and CDR2 SNTAGT. Trimming took 9 bases from V and 0 from J, leaving 17 bases between them. CDR3 in DNA: TGTGCCAGTTCCTTTAGCGGTACGGACCAAGAGACCCAGTACTTC. It codes for CASSFSGTDQETQYF.

The gene calls are TRBV6-5 and TRBJ1-1; tentative D call: TRBD1 (6 bases). Between the trimmed V and J ends, which lost 6 bases and 1 base, there was a span of 9 bases. CDR1 is MNHEY and CDR2 is SVGAGI in the germline V gene. CDR3 length equals 13 residues. DNA of the CDR3: TGTGCCAGCAGGAGGGGGACGAACACTGAAGCTTTCTTT. Its translation is CASRRGTNTEAFF.

The rearrangement links TRBV6-2 or TRBV6-3 to TRBJ2-2; 7 bases match TRBD2. This CDR3 region has 14 residues. Germline lookup yields CDR1 MNHEY and CDR2 SVGEGT. V dropped 5 bases and J dropped 3; count of bases not matched to a gene: 3. CDR3 sequence: CASSRREYTGELFF. The CDR3 DNA follows: TGTGCCAGCAGTAGGCGGGAGTACACCGGGGAGCTGTTTTTT.